This is a list of T cell receptor beta chains from one sample in a study of blood T cell repertoires in COVID-19. Here immunoSEQ multiplex PCR was the method, and the copy in TCRdb shows in-frame clones only, minus some. The sample carries fewer than 350,000 clones, 88% recorded once. The specimen was PBMCs or T cells enriched from blood (not recorded which). The receptors here all came from a woman aged 55-69 years in a cohort exposed to, infected with or recovered from COVID-19 (not recorded which). The CDR3 runs from the conserved cysteine through the conserved F or W. The D gene is left open where the match is weak. Clone size appears in some rows only: once, few, many, or a class for an expanded clone.

clone size: .; D gene: .; J gene: TRBJ2-1; V gene: TRBV12-3/TRBV12-4; CDR3 DNA: TGTGCCAGCAGTTTATCGGGGAATGAGCAGTTCTTC; CDR3 protein: CASSLSGNEQFF
clone size: .; D gene: .; J gene: TRBJ2-7; V gene: TRBV27; CDR3 DNA: TGTGCCAGCAGCCGGATAAGTGGAGAAAGCGAGCAGTACTTC; CDR3 protein: CASSRISGESEQYF
clone size: .; D gene: TRBD1; J gene: TRBJ1-4; V gene: TRBV6-5; CDR3 DNA: TGTGCCAGCACTCCGACAGGGGGATATGGTGAAAAACTGTTTTTT; CDR3 protein: CASTPTGGYGEKLFF
clone size: .; D gene: .; J gene: TRBJ2-1; V gene: TRBV7-9; CDR3 DNA: TGTGCCAGCAGCTTAGTCGGGGTGAATGAGCAGTTCTTC; CDR3 protein: CASSLVGVNEQFF
clone size: once; D gene: .; J gene: TRBJ2-1; V gene: TRBV24-1; CDR3 DNA: TGTGCCACCAGTGACGAACAGGGGGGGCCTCACAATGAGCAGTTCTTC; CDR3 protein: CATSDEQGGPHNEQFF
clone size: .; D gene: TRBD1; J gene: TRBJ2-5; V gene: TRBV7-2; CDR3 DNA: TGTGCCAGCAGCCCCCAGAGACAGGGGGTGAACTTC; CDR3 protein: CASSPQRQGVNF
clone size: .; D gene: .; J gene: TRBJ2-3; V gene: TRBV12-5; CDR3 DNA: TGTGCTAGTGCCCAGGCAGGGTACCGAAATACGCAGTATTTT; CDR3 protein: CASAQAGYRNTQYF
clone size: few; D gene: TRBD2; J gene: TRBJ2-1; V gene: TRBV7-3; CDR3 DNA: TGTGCCAGCAGCTTAACCCCTCCCAGCGGGAGGTCACGTTCCTACAATGAGCAGTTCTTC; CDR3 protein: CASSLTPPSGRSRSYNEQFF
clone size: .; D gene: TRBD2; J gene: TRBJ2-3; V gene: TRBV19; CDR3 DNA: TGTGCCAGTAGTATCGGGGGGGGTTTAGGAGATACGCAGTATTTT; CDR3 protein: CASSIGGGLGDTQYF
clone size: .; D gene: .; J gene: TRBJ1-1; V gene: TRBV15; CDR3 DNA: TGTGCCACCAGCAGAGAGGGGGCAGGGCTAAATCCTTTCTTT; CDR3 protein: CATSREGAGLNPFF
clone size: .; D gene: .; J gene: TRBJ1-3; V gene: TRBV6-1; CDR3 DNA: TGTGCCAGCAGTGAAAGCACCTACTCTGGAAACACCATATATTTT; CDR3 protein: CASSESTYSGNTIYF
clone size: .; D gene: TRBD2; J gene: TRBJ2-3; V gene: TRBV6-5; CDR3 DNA: TGTGCCAGCAAAACGGGACTAGCTGCAGATACGCAGTATTTT; CDR3 protein: CASKTGLAADTQYF
clone size: .; D gene: TRBD2; J gene: TRBJ2-7; V gene: TRBV5-1; CDR3 DNA: TGCGCCAGCAGCTTGATCAGCGGGAACCCCTACGAGCAGTACTTC; CDR3 protein: CASSLISGNPYEQYF
clone size: .; D gene: TRBD1; J gene: TRBJ1-2; V gene: TRBV19; CDR3 DNA: TGTGCCAGTAGTACCCGACAGGGGGCCGGCTATGGCTACACCTTC; CDR3 protein: CASSTRQGAGYGYTF
clone size: .; D gene: TRBD1; J gene: TRBJ2-1; V gene: TRBV4-1; CDR3 DNA: TGCGCCAGCAGCCAAGAAGGGGGCAGGGGGAATGAGCAGTTCTTC; CDR3 protein: CASSQEGGRGNEQFF
clone size: .; D gene: .; J gene: TRBJ2-7; V gene: TRBV12-3/TRBV12-4; CDR3 DNA: TGTGCCAGCAGTTCCCTATACGAGCAGTACTTC; CDR3 protein: CASSSLYEQYF
clone size: .; D gene: .; J gene: TRBJ2-3; V gene: TRBV9; CDR3 DNA: TGTGCCAGCAGCGTAGGTCCCGGAGTGGATACGCAGTATTTT; CDR3 protein: CASSVGPGVDTQYF
clone size: .; D gene: .; J gene: TRBJ2-5; V gene: TRBV9; CDR3 DNA: TGTGCCAGCAGCGTAGGGGGAGCGGGTGGGGAGACCCAGTACTTC; CDR3 protein: CASSVGGAGGETQYF
clone size: once; D gene: .; J gene: TRBJ2-3; V gene: TRBV27; CDR3 DNA: TGTGCCAGCAGTTTGGGGTTTGGAGGGGGCCACAGCACAGATACGCAGTATTTT; CDR3 protein: CASSLGFGGGHSTDTQYF
clone size: .; D gene: TRBD2; J gene: TRBJ2-1; V gene: TRBV7-2; CDR3 DNA: TGTGCCAGCAGCTTATCCTTACTAGCGCTAAGCTCCTACAATGAGCAGTTCTTC; CDR3 protein: CASSLSLLALSSYNEQFF
clone size: many; D gene: .; J gene: TRBJ2-1; V gene: TRBV6-5; CDR3 DNA: TGTGCCAGCAGTTACTCGACAGGATATGAGCAGTTCTTC; CDR3 protein: CASSYSTGYEQFF
clone size: few; D gene: .; J gene: TRBJ2-7; V gene: TRBV6-5; CDR3 DNA: TGTGCCAGCAGTTTGACTAATACCTACGAGCAGTACTTC; CDR3 protein: CASSLTNTYEQYF
clone size: .; D gene: .; J gene: TRBJ2-7; V gene: TRBV19; CDR3 DNA: TGTGCCAGTAGTACCCCAGGGACCTACGAGCAGTACTTC; CDR3 protein: CASSTPGTYEQYF
clone size: .; D gene: TRBD2; J gene: TRBJ2-3; V gene: TRBV19; CDR3 DNA: TGTGCCAGTAGTACACCTAGCGGATACACAGATACGCAGTATTTT; CDR3 protein: CASSTPSGYTDTQYF
clone size: .; D gene: .; J gene: TRBJ1-2; V gene: TRBV28; CDR3 DNA: TGTGCCAGCAGTTTATCCGGGGGGCGCAACTATGGCTACACCTTC; CDR3 protein: CASSLSGGRNYGYTF
clone size: .; D gene: TRBD1; J gene: TRBJ1-3; V gene: TRBV7-2; CDR3 DNA: TGTGCCAGCAGCTTACGGGGACAGGGGTCAAACACCATATATTTT; CDR3 protein: CASSLRGQGSNTIYF
clone size: .; D gene: .; J gene: TRBJ1-1; V gene: TRBV11-2; CDR3 DNA: TGTGCCAGCTGCATCAGGGTCAACACTGAAGCTTTCTTT; CDR3 protein: CASCIRVNTEAFF
clone size: .; D gene: TRBD2; J gene: TRBJ2-7; V gene: TRBV5-6; CDR3 DNA: TGTGCCAGCAGCATCCGAGCGGGAGGGTCCTACGAGCAGTACTTC; CDR3 protein: CASSIRAGGSYEQYF
clone size: .; D gene: .; J gene: TRBJ2-7; V gene: TRBV10-2; CDR3 DNA: TGCGCCAGCAGTGAGTCGCCCGCGGGGCACCCTAGGGCCTACGAGCAGTACTTC; CDR3 protein: CASSESPAGHPRAYEQYF
clone size: once; D gene: .; J gene: TRBJ1-1; V gene: TRBV3-1/TRBV3-2; CDR3 DNA: TGTGCCAGCAGCCAAGATAGTCGGGTAGCTTTCTTT; CDR3 protein: CASSQDSRVAFF
clone size: .; D gene: TRBD1; J gene: TRBJ1-1; V gene: TRBV24-1; CDR3 DNA: TGTGCCACCAGCAGACAGGGGAACACTGAAGCTTTCTTT; CDR3 protein: CATSRQGNTEAFF
clone size: .; D gene: .; J gene: TRBJ1-5; V gene: TRBV6-5; CDR3 DNA: TGTGCCAGCAGGGACACAGCGGGGTTAAAGCCCCAGCATTTT; CDR3 protein: CASRDTAGLKPQHF
clone size: once; D gene: .; J gene: TRBJ1-1; V gene: TRBV12-5; CDR3 DNA: TGTGCTAGTGGGGACTGGGGGGACACTGAAGCTTTCTTT; CDR3 protein: CASGDWGDTEAFF
clone size: .; D gene: TRBD1; J gene: TRBJ2-1; V gene: TRBV29-1; CDR3 DNA: TGCAGCGTATGGACAGGGGGCAATGAGCAGTTCTTC; CDR3 protein: CSVWTGGNEQFF
clone size: .; D gene: TRBD1; J gene: TRBJ2-5; V gene: TRBV24-1; CDR3 DNA: TGTGCCACCAGTGAGCCTCCGGGACAGGGCTGGGAAGAGACCCAGTACTTC; CDR3 protein: CATSEPPGQGWEETQYF